This TCR beta chain was sequenced for a study of blood T cell repertoires in COVID-19. Study-level information: Donors in the United States, Italy and Spain gave samples during acute or convalescent COVID-19. The analysed material was cDNA or gDNA that came from T cells, B-cell-depleted T cells, or PBMCs.

Under the authors' procedure: Nucleated cell number was recorded as an estimate derived from reference gene primer amplification. Clones were sequenced by immunoSEQ multiplex PCR, and TCRdb holds only the in-frame ones, with some missing. V, J and clone size were drawn from that table, and D and trimming were deduced from the DNA. The repertoire has over 30,000 clones, roughly 80% of them found once; the top ten carry 25% to 30%. The CDR3 consists of 14 residues. The germline V and J ends were trimmed by 2 bases and 1 base, with 8 bases remaining between them. Germline-derived CDR1 and CDR2 are LNHNV and YYDKDF (reference sequence).

The clonotype was recovered from a man older than 75 with active or convalescent COVID-19. Sequences were obtained from peripheral blood. The chain recombines TRBV15 with TRBJ1-2; maybe TRBD1 (5 bases). The CDR3 here is CATSRTGFNYGYTF. The CDR3 region has the DNA TGTGCCACCAGCAGAACAGGATTTAACTATGGCTACACCTTC.